These 18 T cell receptor beta chains were all obtained from the same sample, sequenced in a study of tumour-infiltrating T cells in Burkitt lymphoma. Data came from immunoSEQ multiplex PCR; TCRdb stores just in-frame clones and leaves some out. The sample shows approximately 2,100 clones, more than 12% of them seen only once. Material: tumor tissue from a relapse. Every receptor here comes from a human donor with relapsed Burkitt lymphoma.

This rearrangement joins TRBV7-9 to TRBJ2-3, with D tentatively TRBD1 (5 bases). From germline, CDR1 is SEHNR and CDR2 FQNEAQ (reference sequence). The length of the CDR3 is 17 residues. Trimming took 5 bases from V and 2 from J, leaving 20 bases between them. The CDR3 reads CASSMPPQGSDTDTQYF. CDR3 DNA sequence: TGTGCCAGCAGCATGCCCCCGCAGGGATCTGACACAGATACGCAGTATTTT.

V gene TRBV7-9 combines with J gene TRBJ2-7; weak D call: TRBD1 (6 bases). The germline gives CDR1 SEHNR, CDR2 FQNEAQ (reference sequence). Deletions cut 1 base from V and 0 bases from J, with 13 bases between. The CDR3 loop spans 16 amino acids. CDR3 coding DNA: TGTGCCAGCAGCTTAGTGGTCCGACAGGACTCCTACGAGCAGTACTTC. Encoded protein: CASSLVVRQDSYEQYF.

V and J are TRBV30 and TRBJ1-1; 8 bases fit TRBD1. This CDR3 has 16 amino acids. Germline CDR1 and CDR2: GTSNPN and SVGIG (reference sequence). V was pared by 2 bases and J by 3 bases, with 11 bases of the junction left unmatched. CDR3 residues: CAWSSWQGARDTEAFF. In nucleotides, the CDR3 is TGTGCCTGGAGTTCGTGGCAGGGGGCGCGGGACACTGAAGCTTTCTTT.

About this clone: The junction departs from germline at one end; a sequencing error may be responsible. This chain uses TRBV14 with TRBJ1-1; D not certain. The germline gives CDR1 SGHDN, CDR2 FVKESK. There are 13 residues in the CDR3. The CDR3 spells CASNQDGVTEAFF. The DNA of the CDR3 is TGTGCCAGCAACCAAGATGGGGTGACTGAAGCTTTCTTT.

The V and J genes are TRBV30 and TRBJ2-2; D not resolved. Germline V gives CDR1 GTSNPN, CDR2 SVGIG (reference sequence). This CDR3 has 12 residues. V was trimmed by 0 bases and J by 8 bases, leaving 7 bases between them. CDR3 DNA sequence: TGTGCCTGGAGTGTGGGCCAGGGGGAGCTGTTTTTT. Protein: CAWSVGQGELFF.

The rearrangement uses TRBV23-1 and TRBJ1-2; D is perhaps TRBD1 (5 bases). TRBV23-1 is placed among ORFs of uncertain function. This CDR3 contains 14 residues. The V end was cut by 6 bases, the J end by 4 bases, with 15 bases between. This CDR3 reads CASRSQGTGYGYTF. CDR3 DNA sequence: TGCGCCAGCAGGAGCCAGGGAACTGGCTATGGCTACACCTTC.

CDR3 protein: CASSLNAGATIYF. CDR3 sequence (DNA): TGTGCCAGCAGTTTAAACGCAGGGGCCACCATATATTTT. J is TRBJ1-3 and V is TRBV6-4; perhaps TRBD1 as D (6 bases). The germline V gene encodes CDR1 MRHNA and CDR2 SNTAGT. V dropped 5 bases and J dropped 9 bases, with 14 bases sitting between them. The CDR3 totals 13 residues.

The chain employs TRBV27 and TRBJ1-5, with D perhaps TRBD1 (6 bases). Trimming shortened V by 2 bases and J by 5 bases, and 10 bases separated the two germline ends. The CDR3 loop spans 14 amino acids. Per germline, CDR1 MNHEY and CDR2 SMNVEV (reference sequence). CDR3 DNA sequence: TGTGCCAGCAGTTTAAAGGGGGAGGATCAGCCCCAGCATTTT. Residues: CASSLKGEDQPQHF.

This clone was recorded a few times. CDR3 nucleotides: TGCGCCAGCAGCGCGGGACTAGCGGGGACGAGCTCCTACGAGCAGTACTTC. This codes for CASSAGLAGTSSYEQYF. The chain uses TRBV5-1 and TRBJ2-7; 13 bases are a match to TRBD2. Germline CDR1 is SGHRS and CDR2 is YFSETQ. V lost 4 bases and J lost 0; bases outside the gene matches: 7. The CDR3 runs to 17 residues.

This clone has just a few counts. The rearrangement uses TRBV7-9 and TRBJ2-2, with D possibly TRBD1 on 5 matching bases. The CDR3 is made up of 15 amino acids. Trimming cost V 3 bases and J 7 bases, with 15 bases left between them. Germline lookup yields CDR1 SEHNR and CDR2 FQNEAQ (reference sequence). The CDR3 here is CASSFRPGFDGELFF. The CDR3 DNA is TGTGCCAGCAGCTTTCGTCCAGGGTTCGACGGGGAGCTGTTTTTT.

In its sample, this clone was seen a few times. The V gene is TRBV10-3, the J gene TRBJ2-1; the match to TRBD2 covers 14 bases. CDR1 is ENHRY and CDR2 is SYGVKD in the germline V gene. The ends lost 6 bases at V and 8 bases at J; junction bases unmatched: 6. CDR3 size: 15 residues. CDR3 amino acids: CAIRAGTSGRYEQFF. The DNA for the CDR3 is TGTGCCATCAGGGCCGGGACTAGCGGGAGATATGAGCAGTTCTTC.

In its sample, this clone was seen a few times. This chain links TRBV20-1 with TRBJ1-2; no reliable D call. The ends were cut back, 5 bases at V and 8 bases at J, with 6 bases in the middle. CDR1 and CDR2 from the germline V gene are DFQATT and SNEGSKA (reference sequence). The CDR3 extends over 9 amino acids. The CDR3 protein is CSAGVGYTF. The DNA for the CDR3 is TGCAGTGCTGGTGTCGGCTACACCTTC.

This clone is judged large. This chain connects TRBV2 to TRBJ2-3; D is perhaps TRBD2 (5 bases). Germline-derived CDR1 and CDR2 are SNHLY and FYNNEI. V was trimmed by 7 bases and J by 3 bases, leaving 20 bases between them. CDR3 length: 16 residues. CDR3 sequence (DNA): TGTGCCAGCACCTACGGGATCAACAGCATGACAGATACGCAGTATTTT. Protein: CASTYGINSMTDTQYF.

This chain joins TRBV29-1 and TRBJ1-2; 8 bases align to TRBD1. Germline V CDR1 and CDR2: SQVTM, ANQGSEA. The length of the CDR3 is 13 residues. V lost 0 bases and J lost 4; bases outside the gene matches: 1. The CDR3, as DNA: TGCAGCGTTGAAGAGACAGGGGTCTATGGCTACACCTTC. This translates into CSVEETGVYGYTF.

The sample holds a few counts of this clone. This chain connects TRBV6-5 to TRBJ1-4, with D uncertain. From germline, CDR1 is MNHEY and CDR2 SVGAGI. The V and J ends lost 0 bases and 7 bases respectively, with 9 bases between them. The CDR3 contains 14 residues. The CDR3 DNA follows: TGTGCCAGCAGTTACTCGGCAGCTCGTGAAAAACTGTTTTTT. This gives the protein CASSYSAAREKLFF.

This clone was seen only a few times. This CDR3 is CASKTGVGSPLHF. The DNA of the CDR3 is TGTGCCAGTAAGACAGGGGTGGGATCACCCCTCCACTTT. The rearrangement joins TRBV19 to TRBJ1-6, with 8 bases fitting TRBD1. Unmatched junction bases numbered 6, after V lost 7 bases and J lost 10 bases. Germline V CDR1 and CDR2: LNHDA, SQIVND (reference sequence). The CDR3 length is 13 residues.

This clone has a single count. The chain combines TRBV23-1 with TRBJ1-4; tentative D call: TRBD1 (6 bases). TRBV23-1 falls under the ORF class, with uncertain function. Trimming cost V 3 bases and J 13 bases, with 24 bases left between them. This CDR3 spans 16 amino acids. The CDR3 coding sequence is TGCGCCAGCAGTCAGCGTAGGGGGGGAGGCGGAATTGGACTGTTTTTT. This gives the protein CASSQRRGGGGIGLFF.

Notes on this clone: The junction departs from the called germline gene at one end, perhaps through a read error. The chain carries TRBV7-9 and TRBJ1-6; D not certain. The CDR3 spans 16 residues. Germline CDR1 is SEHNR and CDR2 is FQNEAQ (reference sequence). The CDR3: CANSNGMALYNSPLHF. The CDR3 DNA reads as TGTGCCAACAGCAACGGGATGGCACTATATAATTCACCCCTCCACTTT.